This TCR beta chain emerged from a study of PD-L1 blockade in urothelial cancer. Background on the study: About 90% of the 29 patients were men who had bladder-origin urothelial cancer. Blood analysis was done at 3 weeks (second dose) and 6 weeks after treatment began.

The method was immunoSEQ multiplex PCR; TCRdb's version includes in-frame clones alone and lacks a portion of them. This sample has 90,000 to 100,000 clones, with around 91% found just once. Time point denoted: pretreatment peripheral blood. This receptor was obtained from a man aged 55 to 69 with urothelial cancer. The source material was PBMCs, sampled around atezolizumab (anti-PD-L1) treatment.

The CDR3 DNA is TGCGCCAGCAGCCAAGATGGTCGGGCGGGGGGTCCGCGAGAGCAGTACTTC. Protein: CASSQDGRAGGPREQYF. This rearrangement joins TRBV4-3 to TRBJ2-7, with TRBD2 matching 8 bases. This CDR3 spans 17 amino acids. V shed 0 bases, J shed 7 bases, and the junction held 14 bases outside the gene matches. CDR1 LGHNA and CDR2 YSLEER come from the germline V gene.